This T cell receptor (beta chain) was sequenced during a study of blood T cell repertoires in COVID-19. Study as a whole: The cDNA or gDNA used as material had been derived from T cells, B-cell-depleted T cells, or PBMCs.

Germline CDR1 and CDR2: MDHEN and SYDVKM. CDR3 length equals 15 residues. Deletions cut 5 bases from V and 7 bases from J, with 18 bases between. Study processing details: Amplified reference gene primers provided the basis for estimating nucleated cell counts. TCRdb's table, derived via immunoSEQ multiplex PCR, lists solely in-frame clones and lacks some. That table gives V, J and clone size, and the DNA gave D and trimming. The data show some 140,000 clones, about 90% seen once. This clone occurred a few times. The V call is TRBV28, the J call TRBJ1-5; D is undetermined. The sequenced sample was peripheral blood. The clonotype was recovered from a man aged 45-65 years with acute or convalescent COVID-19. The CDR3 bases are TGTGCCAGCAGTAGCGGACGGAGCCTCGGGCAGCCCCAGCATTTT. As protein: CASSSGRSLGQPQHF.